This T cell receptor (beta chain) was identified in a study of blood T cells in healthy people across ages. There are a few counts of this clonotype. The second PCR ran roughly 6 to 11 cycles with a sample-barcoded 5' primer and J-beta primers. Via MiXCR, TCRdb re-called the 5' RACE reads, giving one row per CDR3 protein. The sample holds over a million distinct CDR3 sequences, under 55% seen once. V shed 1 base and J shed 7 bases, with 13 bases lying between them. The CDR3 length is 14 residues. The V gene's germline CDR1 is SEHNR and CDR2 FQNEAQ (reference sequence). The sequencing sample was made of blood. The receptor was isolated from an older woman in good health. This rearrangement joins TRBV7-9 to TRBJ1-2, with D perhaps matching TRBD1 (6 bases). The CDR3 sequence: CASSLGIRQVGYTF. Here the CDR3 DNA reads TGTGCCAGCAGCTTAGGAATTCGACAGGTTGGCTACACCTTC.